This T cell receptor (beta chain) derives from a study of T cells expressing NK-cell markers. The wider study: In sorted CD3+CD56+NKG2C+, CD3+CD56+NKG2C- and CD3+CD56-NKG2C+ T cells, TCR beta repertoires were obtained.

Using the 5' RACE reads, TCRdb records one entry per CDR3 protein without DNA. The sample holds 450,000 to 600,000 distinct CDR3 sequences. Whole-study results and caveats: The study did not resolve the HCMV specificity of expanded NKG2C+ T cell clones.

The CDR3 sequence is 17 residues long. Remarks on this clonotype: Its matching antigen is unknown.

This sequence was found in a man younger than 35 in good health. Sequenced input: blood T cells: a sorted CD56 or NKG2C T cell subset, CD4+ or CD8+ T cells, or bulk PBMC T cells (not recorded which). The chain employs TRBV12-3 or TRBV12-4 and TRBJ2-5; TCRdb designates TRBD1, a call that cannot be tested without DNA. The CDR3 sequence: CASKPGQGVEYQETQYF.